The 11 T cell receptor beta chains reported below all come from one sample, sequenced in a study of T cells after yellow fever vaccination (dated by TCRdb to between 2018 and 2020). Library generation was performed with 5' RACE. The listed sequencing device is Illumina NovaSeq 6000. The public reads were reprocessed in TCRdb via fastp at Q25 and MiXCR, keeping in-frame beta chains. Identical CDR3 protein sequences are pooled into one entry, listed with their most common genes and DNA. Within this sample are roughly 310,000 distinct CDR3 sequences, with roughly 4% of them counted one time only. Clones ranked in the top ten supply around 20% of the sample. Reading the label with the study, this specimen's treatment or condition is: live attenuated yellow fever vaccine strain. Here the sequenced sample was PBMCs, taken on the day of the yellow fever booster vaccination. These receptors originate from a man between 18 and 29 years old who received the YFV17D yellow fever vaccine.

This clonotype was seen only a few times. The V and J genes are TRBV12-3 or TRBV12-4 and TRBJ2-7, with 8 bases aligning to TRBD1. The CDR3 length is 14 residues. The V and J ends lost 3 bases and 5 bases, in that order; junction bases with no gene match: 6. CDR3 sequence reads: CASSFDRGLNEQYF. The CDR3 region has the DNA TGTGCCAGCAGTTTCGACAGGGGCCTTAACGAGCAGTACTTC.

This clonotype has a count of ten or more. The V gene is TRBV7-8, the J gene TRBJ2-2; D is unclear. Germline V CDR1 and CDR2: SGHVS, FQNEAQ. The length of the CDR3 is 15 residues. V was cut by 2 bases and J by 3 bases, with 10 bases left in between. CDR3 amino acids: CASSLLRRHTGELFF. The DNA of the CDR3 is TGTGCCAGCAGCTTACTCAGGCGGCACACCGGGGAGCTGTTTTTT.

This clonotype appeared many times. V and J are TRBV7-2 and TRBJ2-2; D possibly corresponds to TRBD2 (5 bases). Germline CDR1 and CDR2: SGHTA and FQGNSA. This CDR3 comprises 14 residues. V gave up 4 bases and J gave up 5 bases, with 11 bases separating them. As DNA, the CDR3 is TGTGCCAGCAGCTCCGAGCGGTTTACCGGGGAGCTGTTTTTT. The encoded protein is CASSSERFTGELFF.

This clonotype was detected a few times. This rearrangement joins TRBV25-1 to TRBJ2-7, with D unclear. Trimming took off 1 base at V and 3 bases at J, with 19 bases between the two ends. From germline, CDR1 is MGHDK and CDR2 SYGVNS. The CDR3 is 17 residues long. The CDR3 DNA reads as TGTGCCAGCAGTGAATTTGTAGCTCTCATGATTTTCTACGAGCAGTACTTC. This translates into CASSEFVALMIFYEQYF.

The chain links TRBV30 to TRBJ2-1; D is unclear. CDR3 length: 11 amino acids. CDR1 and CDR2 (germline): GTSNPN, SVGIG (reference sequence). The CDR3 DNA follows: TGTGCTGGCGGAAAGTACAATGAGCAGTTCTTC. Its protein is CAGGKYNEQFF.

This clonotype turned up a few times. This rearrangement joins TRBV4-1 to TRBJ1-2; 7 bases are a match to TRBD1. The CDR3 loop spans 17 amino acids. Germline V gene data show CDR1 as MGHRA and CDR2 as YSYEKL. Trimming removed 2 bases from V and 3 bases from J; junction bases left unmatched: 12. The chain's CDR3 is CASSQSYGTAWDYGYTF. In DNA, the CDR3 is TGCGCCAGCAGCCAATCCTACGGGACAGCCTGGGACTATGGCTACACCTTC.

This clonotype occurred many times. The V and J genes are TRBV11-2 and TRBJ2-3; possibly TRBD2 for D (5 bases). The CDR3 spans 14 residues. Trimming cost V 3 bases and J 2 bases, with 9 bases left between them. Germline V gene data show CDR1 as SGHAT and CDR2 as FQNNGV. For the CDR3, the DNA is TGTGCCAGCAGCTTCCGGGGTATCACAGATACGCAGTATTTT. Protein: CASSFRGITDTQYF.

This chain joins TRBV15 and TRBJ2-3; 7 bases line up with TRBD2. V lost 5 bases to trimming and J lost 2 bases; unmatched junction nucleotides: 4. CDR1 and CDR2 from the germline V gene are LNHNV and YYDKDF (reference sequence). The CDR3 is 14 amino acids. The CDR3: CATSSRDYTDTQYF. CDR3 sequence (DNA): TGTGCCACCAGCTCCCGGGACTACACAGATACGCAGTATTTT.

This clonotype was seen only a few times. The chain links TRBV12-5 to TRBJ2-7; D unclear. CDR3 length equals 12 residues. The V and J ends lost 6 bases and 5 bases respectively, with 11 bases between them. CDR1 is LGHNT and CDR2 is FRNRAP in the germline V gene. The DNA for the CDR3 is TGTGCTAGTGGCCGCACATCCAACGAGCAGTACTTC. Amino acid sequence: CASGRTSNEQYF.

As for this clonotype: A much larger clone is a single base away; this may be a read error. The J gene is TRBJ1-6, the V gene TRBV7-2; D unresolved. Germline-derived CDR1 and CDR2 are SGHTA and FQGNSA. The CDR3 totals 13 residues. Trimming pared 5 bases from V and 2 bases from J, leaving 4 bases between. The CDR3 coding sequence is TGTGCCAGCAGCACGACCTATAATTCACCCCTCCACTTT. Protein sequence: CASSTTYNSPLHF.

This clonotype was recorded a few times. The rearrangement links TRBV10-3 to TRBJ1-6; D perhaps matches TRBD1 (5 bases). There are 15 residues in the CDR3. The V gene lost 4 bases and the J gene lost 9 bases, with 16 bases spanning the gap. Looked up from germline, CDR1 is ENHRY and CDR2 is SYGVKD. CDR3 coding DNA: TGTGCCATCAGTGGGGACGGTCCCAACATTTCACCCCTCCACTTT. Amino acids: CAISGDGPNISPLHF.